This is a list of T cell receptor beta chains from one sample in a study of T cells in Graves' hyperthyroidism and ophthalmopathy. A single record per CDR3 protein comes from TCRdb applying MiXCR to the multiplex PCR reads. The repertoire has about 98,000 distinct CDR3 sequences, roughly 40% of them found once; the top ten carry more than 8.5%. The specimen sequenced was peripheral blood or thyroid tissue (not recorded which). The source of these receptors is a woman under 40 with Graves' hyperthyroidism. The CDR3 runs from the conserved cysteine through the conserved F or W. D genes are given only for firm matches.

>TRBV7-6|-|TRBJ1-1
CASSFWEGMNTEAFF
>TRBV7-6|TRBD1|TRBJ2-7
CASSLPPGQGALQYF
>TRBV24-1|TRBD2|TRBJ2-3
CATNSGRGPDTQYF
>TRBV7-2|-|TRBJ1-2
CASSPPNGVGYTF
>TRBV2|TRBD1|TRBJ1-2
CATKGDRGANNYGYTF
>TRBV20-1|TRBD2|TRBJ2-5
CSASGLAGLETQYF
>TRBV7-2|-|TRBJ2-5
CASSLRYQPQYF
>TRBV30|-|TRBJ1-1
CAWSLALGTEAFF
>TRBV20-1|TRBD2|TRBJ2-7
CSASATGPAGRDYAQYF
>TRBV28|-|TRBJ1-5
CASNSGNQPQHF
>TRBV9|-|TRBJ1-6
CASRRQSTVGSPLHF
>TRBV12-3/TRBV12-4|-|TRBJ1-2
CASSSGAGRGYTF
>TRBV15|TRBD1|TRBJ2-5
CATSSRDRVQETQYF
>TRBV12-3/TRBV12-4|TRBD1|TRBJ1-5
CASRVGTADAQHF
>TRBV10-1|-|TRBJ2-2
CASRTEYTGELFF
>TRBV5-1|-|TRBJ1-4
CASRISRVNEKLFF
>TRBV5-1|-|TRBJ2-7
CASLSTASILQSWPQYF
>TRBV27|-|TRBJ1-1
CASSLQSLGGTEAFF
>TRBV19|-|TRBJ1-5
CASSLSGGFSQPQHF
>TRBV20-1|-|TRBJ1-1
CSASRRSGTEAFF
>TRBV7-9|-|TRBJ2-6
CASTQARGFSGANVLTF
>TRBV19|TRBD2|TRBJ2-2
CASSIEGLASGELFF
>TRBV12-3/TRBV12-4|TRBD1|TRBJ1-2
CASSFRPGQGGGGYTF
>TRBV3-1|TRBD2|TRBJ2-7
CASSQEGLAVYEQYF
>TRBV7-9|-|TRBJ2-2
CASSSWQKNTGELFF
>TRBV3-1|-|TRBJ2-7
CASSQEGAYEQYF
>TRBV20-1|-|TRBJ1-4
CSAFPLLGRGKLFF
>TRBV29-1|-|TRBJ1-2
CSVAQGALNYGYTF
>TRBV10-3|-|TRBJ1-6
CAISGQDNSPLHF
>TRBV3-1|-|TRBJ1-5
CASSLQVNQPQHF
>TRBV20-1|-|TRBJ1-2
CSARPGQPGDTF
>TRBV9|-|TRBJ2-7
CASSVGGSNYEQYF
>TRBV19|-|TRBJ1-1
CASSKSPVDAEAFF
>TRBV15|TRBD2|TRBJ2-7
CATSSRRGGHHEQYF
>TRBV28|-|TRBJ1-2
CASRQTVNYGYTF
>TRBV7-2|TRBD2|TRBJ2-2
CASSPWTSFSGELFF
>TRBV20-1|-|TRBJ2-5
CSASRATGALEETQYF
>TRBV12-3/TRBV12-4|-|TRBJ1-2
CASRRPRGRSNGYTF
>TRBV20-1|-|TRBJ1-2
CSARGPNYGHTF
>TRBV7-8|-|TRBJ1-1
CASSFRRLRNTEAFF
>TRBV9|TRBD1|TRBJ1-4
CASSGQDRGGEKLFF
>TRBV16|-|TRBJ1-5
CASSPEGGGRLLSNQPQHF
>TRBV2|TRBD2|TRBJ2-7
CASSVTSGYEQYF
>TRBV6-5|-|TRBJ1-2
CASSYKSIGYGYTF
>TRBV11-2|TRBD1|TRBJ1-2
CASSLEPTGVEYGYTF
>TRBV13|-|TRBJ1-5
CARQPGEPQHF
>TRBV7-3|-|TRBJ2-2
CASSPSGGDSTGELFF
>TRBV15|TRBD2|TRBJ2-5
CATSLEGLAAQETQYF
>TRBV2|-|TRBJ2-7
CASSELAGEQYF
>TRBV4-2|-|TRBJ1-5
CASSHEYEQPQHF
>TRBV28|TRBD1|TRBJ1-4
CASSPQEDRGEKLFF
>TRBV7-9|-|TRBJ2-7
CASSSYLRGAYEQYF
>TRBV3-1|-|TRBJ1-6
CASSQTGSSPLHF
>TRBV7-2|TRBD2|TRBJ2-3
CAGSVQSGLDTDTQYF
>TRBV7-3|-|TRBJ2-3
CASSQWTDTDTQYF
>TRBV7-9|TRBD1|TRBJ2-7
CASSPPPGQGDYGQYF
>TRBV15|-|TRBJ2-5
CATSSGGQETQYF
>TRBV20-1|-|TRBJ1-1
CSARSVSLNTEAFF